This TCR beta chain was retrieved from a study of identical twins. This clonotype was counted at least ten times. The CDR3 extends over 15 amino acids. V was pared by 0 bases and J by 3 bases, with 10 bases between. Germline V lookup: CDR1 SGHRS, CDR2 YFSETQ. TCRdb redid the calling of the 5' RACE reads with MiXCR, one entry per CDR3 protein. The sample gives 350,000 to 450,000 distinct CDR3 sequences, around 18% of which show up once; 12% is in the top ten. This receptor was taken from a man aged 50 to 60 in good health. The chain uses TRBV5-1 and TRBJ2-1; D gene ambiguous. Specimen: naive T cells sorted from blood. In DNA, the CDR3 is TGCGCCAGCAGCTTGGACTCCCTTAGCTACAATGAGCAGTTCTTC. Translating it yields CASSLDSLSYNEQFF.